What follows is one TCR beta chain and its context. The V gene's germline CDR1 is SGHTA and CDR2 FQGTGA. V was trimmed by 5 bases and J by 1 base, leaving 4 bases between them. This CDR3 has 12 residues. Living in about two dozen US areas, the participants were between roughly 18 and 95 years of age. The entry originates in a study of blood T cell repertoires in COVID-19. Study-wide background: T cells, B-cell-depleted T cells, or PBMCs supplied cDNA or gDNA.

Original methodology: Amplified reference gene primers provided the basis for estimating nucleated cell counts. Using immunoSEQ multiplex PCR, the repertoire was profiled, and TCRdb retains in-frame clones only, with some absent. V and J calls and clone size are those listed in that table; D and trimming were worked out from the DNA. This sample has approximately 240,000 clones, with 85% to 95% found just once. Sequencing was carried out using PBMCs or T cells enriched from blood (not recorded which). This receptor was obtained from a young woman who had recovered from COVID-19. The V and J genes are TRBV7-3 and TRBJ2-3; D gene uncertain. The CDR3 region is CASSQGTDTQYF. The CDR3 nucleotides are TGTGCCAGCAGCCAGGGCACAGATACGCAGTATTTT.